The 17 T cell receptor beta chains presented below share a single source sample, sequenced in a study of blood T cell repertoires in COVID-19. The table came from immunoSEQ multiplex PCR; TCRdb's copy has only in-frame clones and leaves some out. The table lists about 130,000 clones, around four fifths of them singletons. The material sequenced was PBMCs or T cells enriched from blood (not recorded which). The origin of the receptors is a woman aged 45 to 65 who had recovered from COVID-19.

This sequence joins TRBV7-9 and TRBJ1-6; TRBD1 agrees at 10 bases. CDR1 SEHNR and CDR2 FQNEAQ come from the germline V gene (reference sequence). The CDR3 runs 14 residues. V was pared by 6 bases and J by 12 bases, with 8 bases of the junction left unmatched. CDR3 loop: CASSQTGGKEPLHF. The CDR3 bases are TGTGCCAGCAGTCAGACAGGGGGCAAAGAACCCCTCCACTTT. Supplemented by reference TRBV7-9 and TRBJ1-6, the full variable domain reads DTGVSQNPRHKITKRGQNVTFRCDPISEHNRLYWYRQTLGQGPEFLTYFQNEAQLEKSRLLSDRFSAERPKGSFSTLEIQRTEQGDSAMYLCASSQTGGKEPLHFGNGTRLTVT.

The rearrangement uses TRBV28 and TRBJ1-4, with D perhaps TRBD1 (5 bases). The germline CDR1 and CDR2 sequences are MDHEN and SYDVKM. V was shortened by 4 bases and J by 3 bases, with 12 bases between the two germline ends. The CDR3 has 15 residues. CDR3 loop: CASSYHRGSNEKLFF. The CDR3, as DNA: TGTGCCAGCAGTTACCATAGGGGATCTAATGAAAAACTGTTTTTT.

This clone was detected only a few times. The chain combines TRBV28 with TRBJ1-2; no definite D call. The length of the CDR3 is 14 residues. The germline CDR1 and CDR2 sequences are MDHEN and SYDVKM. V lost 2 bases and J 2 bases, leaving 9 bases between the germline ends. The CDR3 sequence is CASSLAGMNYGYTF. The CDR3 coding sequence is TGTGCCAGCAGTTTAGCGGGAATGAACTATGGCTACACCTTC.

The chain's CDR3 is CASSELSNQPQHF. The CDR3 bases are TGTGCCAGCAGTGAACTCAGCAATCAGCCCCAGCATTTT. The genes are TRBV6-1 and TRBJ1-5; D gene uncertain. V was clipped by 2 bases and J by 1 base, with 3 bases between them. The CDR3 is 13 residues long. Germline assignment: CDR1 MNHNS and CDR2 SASEGT.

The V call is TRBV5-5, the J call TRBJ1-4, with 11 bases aligning to TRBD1. CDR1 SGHKS and CDR2 YYEKEE come from the germline V gene (reference sequence). Unmatched junction bases numbered 7, after V lost 4 bases and J lost 8 bases. The CDR3 is made up of 15 amino acids. In DNA form, the CDR3 reads TGTGCCAGCAGCCCCCGGGACAGGGGGGGGGAAAAACTGTTTTTT. This translates into CASSPRDRGGEKLFF.

The CDR3 DNA reads as TGTGCCAGCTCACGACAGGGGGCAACTAATGAAAAACTGTTTTTT. Translation: CASSRQGATNEKLFF. The chain has TRBV18 and TRBJ1-4, with TRBD1 matching over 9 bases. CDR3 length: 15 residues. Germline assignment: CDR1 KGHSH and CDR2 LQKENI. V was clipped by 4 bases and J by 0 bases; unmatched bases: 0.

This clone occurred once. This rearrangement joins TRBV7-2 to TRBJ1-6; 7 bases line up with TRBD1. The CDR3 consists of 17 residues. Looked up from germline, CDR1 is SGHTA and CDR2 is FQGNSA. V was clipped by 5 bases and J by 0 bases; unmatched bases: 7. CDR3 loop: CASSPRGRDSYNSPLHF. In DNA, the CDR3 is TGTGCCAGCAGCCCGAGGGGGCGCGACTCCTATAATTCACCCCTCCACTTT. The whole variable domain, filled in from reference TRBV7-2 and TRBJ1-6, reads GAGVSQSPSNKVTEKGKDVELRCDPISGHTALYWYRQSLGQGLEFLIYFQGNSAPDKSGLPSDRFSAERTGGSVSTLTIQRTQQEDSAVYLCASSPRGRDSYNSPLHFGNGTRLTVT.

The rearrangement links TRBV15 to TRBJ1-2, with no clear D. The V gene's germline CDR1 is LNHNV and CDR2 YYDKDF (reference sequence). CDR3 size: 18 residues. Trimming removed 3 bases from V and 2 bases from J, with 22 bases in between. CDR3 in amino acids: CATSSRAGLLSGNYGYTF. The CDR3 nucleotides are TGTGCCACCAGCAGTAGAGCCGGGCTACTATCGGGGAACTATGGCTACACCTTC.

This clone was seen a handful of times. The chain employs TRBV5-1 and TRBJ2-6, with no clear D. Per germline, CDR1 SGHRS and CDR2 YFSETQ. CDR3 length: 17 residues. Trimming left V 2 bases short and J 1 base short, with 13 bases between. Here the CDR3 reads CASSFRRTESGANVLTF. Here the CDR3 DNA reads TGCGCCAGCAGCTTTAGGCGAACGGAGTCTGGGGCCAACGTCCTGACTTTC.

The V call is TRBV7-9, the J call TRBJ2-1; 8 nucleotides line up with TRBD1. The V gene's germline CDR1 is SEHNR and CDR2 FQNEAQ (reference sequence). Trimming took 6 bases from V and 0 from J; bases not matched to a gene: 4. The CDR3 has 15 amino acids. The CDR3: CASSLGQASYNEQFF. The CDR3 DNA reads as TGTGCCAGCAGTTTGGGACAGGCCTCCTACAATGAGCAGTTCTTC.

The rearrangement joins TRBV21-1 to TRBJ1-1; the DNA was not compared with TRBD1, the D call given in the table. TRBV21-1 is given as a pseudogene. The CDR3 spans 17 residues. The CDR3: CASSKVNDRVGNTEAFF. In nucleotides, the CDR3 is TGTGCCAGCAGCAAAGTAAACGACAGGGTGGGGAACACTGAAGCTTTCTTT.

The chain recombines TRBV19 with TRBJ1-4, with 7 bases identical to TRBD1. The CDR3 is 15 amino acids. Germline V gene lookup returns CDR1 LNHDA and CDR2 SQIVND (reference sequence). V shed 5 bases and J 6 bases; nucleotides not matched to a gene: 9. The CDR3 loop reads CASSFRTGGDEKLFF. CDR3 DNA sequence: TGTGCCAGTAGTTTCCGGACAGGCGGCGATGAAAAACTGTTTTTT.

This sequence joins TRBV7-3 and TRBJ1-1; D perhaps matches TRBD1 (6 bases). This CDR3 comprises 13 residues. The V and J ends lost 2 bases and 3 bases respectively, with 7 bases between them. In germline, CDR1 is SGHTA, CDR2 FQGTGA. The CDR3 here is CASSLEGDTEAFF. The CDR3, as DNA: TGTGCCAGCAGCTTAGAGGGGGACACTGAAGCTTTCTTT.

This clone was observed a handful of times. V usage is TRBV5-1 and J usage is TRBJ1-3; no clear D gene. The CDR3 sequence is 14 residues long. Germline V CDR1 and CDR2: SGHRS, YFSETQ. V lost 3 bases and J 0 bases, leaving 7 bases between the germline ends. The CDR3 is CASSSGYSGNTIYF. CDR3 in DNA: TGCGCCAGCAGCTCGGGATACTCTGGAAACACCATATATTTT.

This clone came up a few times. The chain recombines TRBV5-4 with TRBJ1-6; TRBD1 matches 9 bases. The CDR3 loop spans 15 amino acids. The germline CDR1 and CDR2 sequences are SGHNT and YYREEE (reference sequence). The V segment lost 3 bases and the J segment 6 bases; nucleotides outside the gene matches: 4. This CDR3 is CASSWGQGINSPLHF. The DNA of the CDR3 is TGTGCCAGCAGCTGGGGACAGGGCATTAATTCACCCCTCCACTTT.

This chain joins TRBV28 and TRBJ1-3; 9 bases fit TRBD1. The germline V gene encodes CDR1 MDHEN and CDR2 SYDVKM. V was clipped by 3 bases and J by 1 base; unmatched bases: 10. CDR3 length equals 18 residues. The CDR3 here is CASSFPGQGFFSGNTIYF. CDR3 nucleotide sequence: TGTGCCAGCAGTTTTCCGGGACAGGGCTTCTTTTCTGGAAACACCATATATTTT.

This clone has just one count. The V and J genes are TRBV11-3 and TRBJ1-2; 8 nucleotides match TRBD1. The J segment lost 6 bases and the V segment lost 1 base, leaving 1 base of the junction unmatched. This CDR3 is built from 13 residues. CDR1 is SGHNT and CDR2 is YENEEA in the germline V gene. CDR3 in amino acids: CASSLVTGDGYTF. The CDR3 region has the DNA TGTGCCAGCAGCTTAGTGACAGGGGATGGCTACACCTTC.